Here is one T cell receptor (beta chain) with its context. As yet, its antigen is unknown. The sample is drawn from a study of T cells after yellow fever vaccination. TCRdb re-called the 5' RACE reads through MiXCR, storing one row per CDR3 protein. The data contain approximately 110,000 distinct CDR3 sequences, 7.4% of them singletons. Study-level results: Booster sampling recovered most clones from primary vaccination (about 97% CD4, approximately 88% CD8).

The receptor was derived from a man between 18 and 29 years old who received the YFV17D yellow fever vaccine. The input for sequencing was CD4+ T cells sorted from PBMCs, taken roughly 10 days after the first yellow fever vaccination.

This CDR3 is CSASPLSSYNEQFF. In DNA, the CDR3 is TGCAGTGCTAGTCCCCTGAGCTCCTACAATGAGCAGTTCTTC. This chain links TRBV20-1 with TRBJ2-1; no definite D call. CDR1 and CDR2 from the germline V gene are DFQATT and SNEGSKA (reference sequence). With 3 bases removed from V and 0 bases from J, the gap between germline ends came to 9 bases. CDR3 length equals 14 residues.